This TCR beta chain was sequenced during a study of blood T cell repertoires in COVID-19. About the study: Some COVID-19 samples were acute and others convalescent; all came from the United States, Italy and Spain. PBMCs, B-cell-depleted T cells, or T cells provided the cDNA or gDNA that made up the material.

Original handling: From reference gene primer amplification, estimates of nucleated cell counts were derived. Using immunoSEQ multiplex PCR, the repertoire was profiled, and TCRdb retains in-frame clones only, with some absent. The DNA was the basis for D and trimming; V, J and clone size are from that table. This table has about 98,000 clones, roughly 87% appearing once. Trimming shortened V by 6 bases and J by 0 bases, and 17 bases separated the two germline ends. The CDR3 totals 17 residues. The germline CDR1 and CDR2 sequences are MRHNA and SNTAGT. This clone was picked up a small number of times.

The chain recombines TRBV6-4 with TRBJ2-2; D is perhaps TRBD1 (8 bases). Material for sequencing was peripheral blood. The receptor was derived from a man in his 70s with acute or convalescent COVID-19. CDR3 sequence: CASSRSGTGSNTGELFF. In DNA form, the CDR3 reads TGTGCCAGCAGCCGAAGCGGGACAGGCTCGAACACCGGGGAGCTGTTTTTT.